This entry is about one T cell receptor (beta chain). Antigen specificity is unknown. Using its own MiXCR run on the reads, TCRdb lists one record per CDR3 protein. Here the sample spans approximately 1,000,000 distinct CDR3 sequences, roughly 31% being singletons. This record comes from a study of T cell repertoires in cytomegalovirus infection. General study results and limits: Ex vivo responses were dominated by HLA-C-restricted CMV-specific TCR beta clonotypes.

The CDR3 covers 17 residues. Germline CDR1 and CDR2: LNHDA and SQIVND (reference sequence). Germline trimming cut 3 bases from V and 5 bases from J; bases unmatched to any gene: 9. Sequencing used cultured CD8+ T cells from PBMCs, obtained from culture after CMV antigen stimulation. V is TRBV19 and J is TRBJ1-5; 11 bases align to TRBD1. This TCR was recovered from a human donor in good health (CMV status not recorded). Some clones in this sample may be carry-over from other donors' samples. CDR3 sequence reads: CASSISAGTGGYQPQHF. The CDR3 DNA sequence: TGTGCCAGTAGTATTAGCGCCGGGACAGGGGGATATCAGCCCCAGCATTTT.